A single sample gave rise to the 15 T cell receptor beta chains below, sequenced in a study of T cell responses to AZD1222 COVID-19 vaccine. Assay used: immunoSEQ multiplex PCR; TCRdb lists only in-frame clones, some missing. The sample holds about 92,000 clones, roughly 88% seen once. Sequenced here: peripheral blood, sampled on day 0 of AZD1222 vaccination. The receptors derive from an adult in good health.

On this clone: Other DNA sequences in the sample encode the same CDR3. The rearrangement links TRBV7-2 to TRBJ2-5, with 7 bases aligning to TRBD1. The CDR3 totals 15 residues. Germline loops: CDR1 SGHTA, CDR2 FQGNSA. Trimming at V came to 1 base and at J to 2 bases, leaving 4 bases not matched to a gene. CDR3 sequence: CASSLVRTGQETQYF. CDR3 nucleotide sequence: TGTGCCAGCAGCTTAGTTCGGACAGGTCAAGAGACCCAGTACTTC.

The rearrangement uses TRBV6-5 and TRBJ1-5; no reliable D call. Per the germline V gene, CDR1 is MNHEY and CDR2 is SVGAGI. Deletions cut 6 bases from V and 2 bases from J, with 14 bases between. The CDR3 spans 15 residues. In DNA, the CDR3 is TGTGCCAGCAGACTAAACCGGGAGGGCAATCAGCCCCAGCATTTT. Amino acid sequence: CASRLNREGNQPQHF.

The J gene is TRBJ2-7, the V gene TRBV7-2; TRBD1 matches 7 bases. The junction had 6 bases not matched to a gene; V was cut back by 5 bases and J by 2 bases. The CDR3 contains 14 residues. Per the germline V gene, CDR1 is SGHTA and CDR2 is FQGNSA. The CDR3 spells CASSTGQAPYEQYF. As DNA, the CDR3 is TGTGCCAGCAGCACCGGACAGGCCCCCTACGAGCAGTACTTC.

This sequence joins TRBV9 and TRBJ1-5, with TRBD1 matching over 9 bases. Germline trimming cut 4 bases from V and 5 bases from J; bases unmatched to any gene: 4. CDR3 size: 14 residues. Per germline, CDR1 SGDLS and CDR2 YYNGEE. The DNA for the CDR3 is TGTGCCAGCAGCCCGGGACAGGGACATCAGCCCCAGCATTTT. This codes for CASSPGQGHQPQHF.

The rearrangement links TRBV6-5 to TRBJ2-3, with TRBD2 matching over 14 bases. This CDR3 is 14 amino acids long. Germline V gene data show CDR1 as MNHEY and CDR2 as SVGAGI. V shed 11 bases and J 4 bases; nucleotides not matched to a gene: 5. CDR3 amino acids: CAVRTSGGPDTQYF. CDR3 nucleotide sequence: TGTGCCGTTCGGACTAGCGGGGGGCCAGATACGCAGTATTTT.

CDR3 amino acids: CASSFRGINQPQHF. CDR3 coding DNA: TGTGCCAGCAGTTTTAGGGGGATCAATCAGCCCCAGCATTTT. The chain employs TRBV27 and TRBJ1-5, with D tentatively TRBD1 (6 bases). The CDR3 loop spans 14 amino acids. V gave up 3 bases and J gave up 3 bases, with 9 bases separating them. Germline loops: CDR1 MNHEY, CDR2 SMNVEV (reference sequence).

CDR3 sequence (DNA): TGTGCCAGCAGTTCCTCGGACACCATATATTTT. As protein: CASSSSDTIYF. The V gene is TRBV6-6, the J gene TRBJ1-3; D unresolved. Trimming cost V 4 bases and J 8 bases, with 6 bases left between them. The CDR3 is 11 residues long. CDR1 and CDR2 from the germline V gene are MNHNY and SVGAGI (reference sequence).

This chain uses TRBV2 with TRBJ2-1; D is perhaps TRBD1 (5 bases). The CDR3 extends over 14 amino acids. V was trimmed by 7 bases and J by 8 bases, leaving 18 bases between them. Germline V gives CDR1 SNHLY, CDR2 FYNNEI. The chain's CDR3 is CASIPGATRDEQFF. CDR3 sequence (DNA): TGTGCCAGCATACCGGGTGCGACCAGGGATGAGCAGTTCTTC.

The chain joins TRBV4-2 to TRBJ2-2, with D possibly TRBD1 on 5 matching bases. The germline gives CDR1 LGHNA, CDR2 YNFKEQ. The CDR3 has 13 amino acids. Between the trimmed V and J ends, which lost 6 bases and 6 bases, there was a span of 11 bases. The CDR3 bases are TGTGCCAGCAGGGGCAGGGAAGCCGGGGAGCTGTTTTTT. This gives the protein CASRGREAGELFF.

This chain connects TRBV2 to TRBJ2-7, with TRBD1 identical over 7 bases. Germline V gene lookup returns CDR1 SNHLY and CDR2 FYNNEI. The CDR3 consists of 15 residues. V lost 6 bases to trimming and J lost 2 bases; unmatched junction nucleotides: 10. CDR3 coding DNA: TGTGCCAGCAGGCTGGGGGAACAGGGGCCCTACGAGCAGTACTTC. Protein: CASRLGEQGPYEQYF. Variable domain in full (rest from reference TRBV2 and TRBJ2-7): EPEVTQTPSHQVTQMGQEVILRCVPISNHLYFYWYRQILGQKVEFLVSFYNNEISEKSEIFDDQFSVERPDGSNFTLKIRSTKLEDSAMYFCASRLGEQGPYEQYFGPGTRLTVT.

V gene TRBV10-3 combines with J gene TRBJ1-6, with D tentatively TRBD1 (5 bases). The germline CDR1 and CDR2 sequences are ENHRY and SYGVKD. The CDR3 consists of 13 residues. The V gene lost 4 bases and the J gene lost 6 bases, with 7 bases spanning the gap. The CDR3 sequence is CAISGQGNSPLHF. CDR3 in DNA: TGTGCCATCAGTGGCCAGGGTAATTCACCCCTCCACTTT.

The chain carries TRBV21-1 and TRBJ1-5; TRBD1, as called in the table, went unchecked against the DNA. TRBV21-1 is described as a pseudogene. This CDR3 has 15 residues. The CDR3 reads CARYIRYISNQPQHF. CDR3 DNA sequence: TGTGCCAGATATATAAGATACATTAGCAATCAGCCCCAGCATTTT.

The chain combines TRBV7-3 with TRBJ1-2, with D perhaps matching TRBD1 (5 bases). The germline gives CDR1 SGHTA, CDR2 FQGTGA. V shed 8 bases and J shed 1 base, with 26 bases lying between them. CDR3 length: 18 residues. The CDR3 here is CASRSGAVAGALNYGYTF. CDR3 bases: TGTGCCAGCCGATCAGGTGCAGTGGCTGGGGCCCTTAACTATGGCTACACCTTC.

The chain carries TRBV19 and TRBJ1-1; tentative D call: TRBD1 (5 bases). This CDR3 spans 16 amino acids. Trimming stripped 1 base from V and 1 base from J, with 13 bases between. CDR1 is LNHDA, CDR2 SQIVND, per germline (reference sequence). Here the CDR3 DNA reads TGTGCCAGTAGTATAGCTCCCGGGACGGAGAACACTGAAGCTTTCTTT. It specifies CASSIAPGTENTEAFF.

J is TRBJ2-1 and V is TRBV6-1, with D maybe TRBD1 (5 bases). The CDR3 length is 13 residues. Germline lookup yields CDR1 MNHNS and CDR2 SASEGT. Trimming removed 3 bases from V and 6 bases from J, with 9 bases in between. The CDR3 protein is CASSEQGGNEQFF. The DNA for the CDR3 is TGTGCCAGCAGTGAGCAGGGTGGCAATGAGCAGTTCTTC.